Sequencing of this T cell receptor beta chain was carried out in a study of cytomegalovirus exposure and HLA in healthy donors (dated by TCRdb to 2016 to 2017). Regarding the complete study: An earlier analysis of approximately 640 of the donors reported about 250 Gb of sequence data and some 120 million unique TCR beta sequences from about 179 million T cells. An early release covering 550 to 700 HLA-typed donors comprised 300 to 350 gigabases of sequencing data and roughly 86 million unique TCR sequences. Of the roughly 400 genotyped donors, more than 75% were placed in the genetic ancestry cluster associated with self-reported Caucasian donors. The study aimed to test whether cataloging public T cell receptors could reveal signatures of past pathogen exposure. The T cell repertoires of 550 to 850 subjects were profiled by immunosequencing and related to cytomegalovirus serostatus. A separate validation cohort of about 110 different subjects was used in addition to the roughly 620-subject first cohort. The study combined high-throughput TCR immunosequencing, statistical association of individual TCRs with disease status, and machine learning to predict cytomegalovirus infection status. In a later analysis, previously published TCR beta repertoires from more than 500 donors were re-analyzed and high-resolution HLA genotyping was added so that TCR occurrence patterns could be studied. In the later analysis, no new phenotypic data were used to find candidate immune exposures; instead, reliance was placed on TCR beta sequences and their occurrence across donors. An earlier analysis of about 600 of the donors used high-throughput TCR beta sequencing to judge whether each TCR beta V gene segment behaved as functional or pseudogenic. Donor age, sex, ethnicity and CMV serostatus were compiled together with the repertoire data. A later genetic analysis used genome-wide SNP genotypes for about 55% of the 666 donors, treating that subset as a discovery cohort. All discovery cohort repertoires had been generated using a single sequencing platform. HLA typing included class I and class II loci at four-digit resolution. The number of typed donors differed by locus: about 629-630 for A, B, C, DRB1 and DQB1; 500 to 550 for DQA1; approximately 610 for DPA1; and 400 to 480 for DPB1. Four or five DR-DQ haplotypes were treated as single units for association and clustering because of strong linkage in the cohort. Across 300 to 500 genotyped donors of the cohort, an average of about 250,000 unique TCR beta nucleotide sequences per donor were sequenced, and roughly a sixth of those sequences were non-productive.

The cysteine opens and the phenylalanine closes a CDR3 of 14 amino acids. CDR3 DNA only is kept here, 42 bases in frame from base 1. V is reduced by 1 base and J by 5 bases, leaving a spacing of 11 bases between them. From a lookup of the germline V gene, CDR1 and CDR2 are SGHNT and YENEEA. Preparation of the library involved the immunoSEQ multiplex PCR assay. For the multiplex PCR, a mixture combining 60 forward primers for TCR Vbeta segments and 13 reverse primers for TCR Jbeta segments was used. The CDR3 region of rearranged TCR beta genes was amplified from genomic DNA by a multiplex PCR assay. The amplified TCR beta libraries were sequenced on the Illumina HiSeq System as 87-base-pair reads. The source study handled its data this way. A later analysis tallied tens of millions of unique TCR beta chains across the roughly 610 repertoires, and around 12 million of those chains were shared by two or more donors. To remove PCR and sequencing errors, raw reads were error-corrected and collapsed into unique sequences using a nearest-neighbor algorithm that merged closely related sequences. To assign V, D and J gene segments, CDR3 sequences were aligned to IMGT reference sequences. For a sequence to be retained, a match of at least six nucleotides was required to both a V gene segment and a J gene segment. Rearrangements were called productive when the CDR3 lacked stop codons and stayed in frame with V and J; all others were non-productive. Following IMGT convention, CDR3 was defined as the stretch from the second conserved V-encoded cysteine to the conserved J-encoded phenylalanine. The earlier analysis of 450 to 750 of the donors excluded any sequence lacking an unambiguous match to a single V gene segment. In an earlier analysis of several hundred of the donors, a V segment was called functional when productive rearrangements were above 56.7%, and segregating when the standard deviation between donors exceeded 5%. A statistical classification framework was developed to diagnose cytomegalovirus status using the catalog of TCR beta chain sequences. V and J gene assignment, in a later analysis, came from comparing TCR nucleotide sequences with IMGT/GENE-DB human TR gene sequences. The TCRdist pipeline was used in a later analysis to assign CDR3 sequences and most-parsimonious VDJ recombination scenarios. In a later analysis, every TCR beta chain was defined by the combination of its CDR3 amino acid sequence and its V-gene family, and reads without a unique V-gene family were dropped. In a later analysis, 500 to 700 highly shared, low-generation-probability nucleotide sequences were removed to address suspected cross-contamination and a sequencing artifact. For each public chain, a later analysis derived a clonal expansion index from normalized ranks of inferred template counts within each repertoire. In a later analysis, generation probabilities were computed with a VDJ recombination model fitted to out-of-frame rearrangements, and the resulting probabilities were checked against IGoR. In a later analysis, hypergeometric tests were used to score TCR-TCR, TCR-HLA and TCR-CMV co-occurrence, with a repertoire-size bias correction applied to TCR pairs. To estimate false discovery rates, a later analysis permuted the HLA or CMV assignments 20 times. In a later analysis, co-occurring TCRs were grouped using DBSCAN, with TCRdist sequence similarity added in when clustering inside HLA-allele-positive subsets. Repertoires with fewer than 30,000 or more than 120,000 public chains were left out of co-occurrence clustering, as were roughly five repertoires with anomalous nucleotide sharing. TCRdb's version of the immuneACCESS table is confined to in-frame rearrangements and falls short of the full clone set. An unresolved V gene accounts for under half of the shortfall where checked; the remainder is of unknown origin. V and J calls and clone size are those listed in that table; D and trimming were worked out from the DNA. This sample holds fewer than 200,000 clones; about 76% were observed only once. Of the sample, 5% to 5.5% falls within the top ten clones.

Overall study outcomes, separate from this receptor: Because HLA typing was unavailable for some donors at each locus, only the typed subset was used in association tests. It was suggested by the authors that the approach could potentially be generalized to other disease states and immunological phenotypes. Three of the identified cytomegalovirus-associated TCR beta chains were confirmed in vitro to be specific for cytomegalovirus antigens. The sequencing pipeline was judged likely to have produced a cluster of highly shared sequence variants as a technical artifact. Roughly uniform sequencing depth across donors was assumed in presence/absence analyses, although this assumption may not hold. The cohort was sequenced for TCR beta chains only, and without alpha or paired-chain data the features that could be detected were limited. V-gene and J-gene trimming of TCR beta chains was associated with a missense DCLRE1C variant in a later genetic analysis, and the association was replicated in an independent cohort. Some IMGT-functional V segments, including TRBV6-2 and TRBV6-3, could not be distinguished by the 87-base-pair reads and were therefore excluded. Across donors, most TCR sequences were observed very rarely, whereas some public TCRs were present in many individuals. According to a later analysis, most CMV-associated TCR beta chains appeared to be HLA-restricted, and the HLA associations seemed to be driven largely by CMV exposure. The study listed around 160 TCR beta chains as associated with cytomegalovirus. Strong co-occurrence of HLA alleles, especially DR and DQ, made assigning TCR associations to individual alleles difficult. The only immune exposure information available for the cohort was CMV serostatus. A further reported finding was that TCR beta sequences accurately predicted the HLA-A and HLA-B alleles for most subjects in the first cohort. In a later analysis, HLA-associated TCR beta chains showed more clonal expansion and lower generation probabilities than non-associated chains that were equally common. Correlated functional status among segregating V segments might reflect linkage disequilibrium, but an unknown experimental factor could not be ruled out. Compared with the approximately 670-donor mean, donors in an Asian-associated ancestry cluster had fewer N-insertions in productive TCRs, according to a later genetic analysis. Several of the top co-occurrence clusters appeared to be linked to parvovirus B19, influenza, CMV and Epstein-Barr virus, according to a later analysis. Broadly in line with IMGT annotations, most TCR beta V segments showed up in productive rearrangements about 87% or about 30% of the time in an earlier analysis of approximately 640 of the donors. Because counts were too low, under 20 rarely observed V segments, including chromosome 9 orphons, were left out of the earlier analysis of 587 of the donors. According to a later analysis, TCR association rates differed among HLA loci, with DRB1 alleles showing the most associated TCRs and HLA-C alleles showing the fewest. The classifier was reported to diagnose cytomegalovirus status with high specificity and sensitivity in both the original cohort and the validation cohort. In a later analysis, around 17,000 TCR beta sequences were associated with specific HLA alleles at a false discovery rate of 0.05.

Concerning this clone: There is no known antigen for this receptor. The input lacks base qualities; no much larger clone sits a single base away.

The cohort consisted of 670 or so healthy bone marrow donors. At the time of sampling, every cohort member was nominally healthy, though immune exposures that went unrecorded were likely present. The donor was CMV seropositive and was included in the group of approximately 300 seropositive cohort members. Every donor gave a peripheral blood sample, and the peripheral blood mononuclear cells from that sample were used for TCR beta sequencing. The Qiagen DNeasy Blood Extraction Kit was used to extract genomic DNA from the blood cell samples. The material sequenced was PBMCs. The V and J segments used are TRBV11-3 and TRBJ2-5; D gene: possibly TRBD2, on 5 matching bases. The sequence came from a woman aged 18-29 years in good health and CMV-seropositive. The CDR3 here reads CASSLGETGETQYF. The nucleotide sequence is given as TGTGCCAGCAGCTTAGGGGAGACGGGTGAGACCCAGTACTTC. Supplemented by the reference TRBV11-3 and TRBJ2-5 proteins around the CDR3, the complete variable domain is EAGVVQSPRYKIIEKKQPVAFWCNPISGHNTLYWYLQNLGQGPELLIRYENEEAVDDSQLPKDRFSAERLKGVDSTLKIQPAELGDSAVYLCASSLGETGETQYFGPGTRLLVL.